This note documents a single T cell receptor (beta chain) sequence. The entry originates in a study of T-cell memory formation after mild COVID-19. Looked up from germline, CDR1 is SGHDN and CDR2 is FVKESK. The J segment lost 4 bases and the V segment lost 4 bases, leaving 8 bases of the junction unmatched. CDR3 length: 16 amino acids. Barcoded TCR alpha and TCR beta cDNA libraries with UMIs came from 5'RACE using constant-segment primers. TCRdb re-called the 5' RACE reads with MiXCR, one entry per CDR3 protein. The table includes 95,000 to 110,000 distinct CDR3 sequences, around 14% detected once. V gene TRBV14 combines with J gene TRBJ2-1; 9 nucleotides match TRBD2. Sequenced material: PBMCs or a T cell subset sorted from them (not recorded which). The sequence was obtained from a man aged 18 to 30 who had mild COVID-19 (a few samples of this study predate the infection). Cell type and time point are not known. CDR3 loop: CASSLFSGGHYNEQFF. In nucleotides, the CDR3 is TGTGCCAGCAGCCTCTTCAGCGGGGGGCATTACAATGAGCAGTTCTTC.